This TCR beta chain emerged from a study of radiotherapy plus CTLA-4 blockade in lung cancer (dated by TCRdb to 2017 to 2018). As for the study more broadly: Objective responses occurred in approximately 19% of enrolled patients, and around 29% achieved disease control.

Remarks on this clone: Its antigen target is currently unknown. Within one base of it there is no much larger clone, and no base qualities were kept.

V loses 4 bases of germline sequence and J loses 8 bases, and the interval between the two ends is 11 bases. As encoded in the germline V gene (reference sequence), CDR1 is MNHEY while CDR2 is SMNVEV. Including the terminal cysteine and phenylalanine, the CDR3 comprises 13 residues. Only the CDR3 part of the read is kept: 39 bases, read in frame from the first base. The study at large found these results: After treatment with radiotherapy and ipilimumab, TCR clones that originated in tumors expanded in peripheral blood. Increased serum interferon-beta after radiation, together with early dynamic changes in blood T cell clones, were reported to be the strongest predictors of response.

In this study, focal radiation therapy paired with CTLA-4 blockade (ipilimumab) was tested in patients who had chemo-refractory metastatic non-small-cell lung cancer. The library was built by means of the immunoSEQ multiplex PCR assay. TCRdb holds this immuneACCESS table with in-frame rearrangements only. Some clones are missing; in checked studies, unresolved V genes explain under half, and the rest has no known cause. A total of over 85,000 clones appear in this sample, approximately 72% of them only once. 2.8% of the sample belongs to the ten largest clones. The source is a human donor with non-small cell lung cancer who had a partial response to radiotherapy plus ipilimumab. Some clones in this sample may be carry-over from other donors' samples. Sequencing was performed on peripheral blood, taken from a patient treated with radiotherapy plus ipilimumab. This sequence uses TRBV27 and TRBJ1-4; the D gene is possibly TRBD1, with 6 bases matching. The bases read TGTGCCAGCAGTTACAGGGAGGGCGAAAAACTGTTTTTT. Its coded protein is CASSYREGEKLFF.